Below, 12 T cell receptor beta chains from the same sample are listed, as sequenced in a study of cytomegalovirus exposure and HLA in healthy donors. This PCR relied on a set of 60 Vbeta primers and 13 Jbeta primers. Assay used: immunoSEQ multiplex PCR; TCRdb lists only in-frame clones, some missing. The repertoire has some 160,000 clones, about 80% of them found once; the top ten carry 1.5% to 1.7%. Sequenced input: PBMCs. The receptor set was obtained from a man aged 35-49 years in good health and CMV-seronegative.

This clone was detected a few times. The V call is TRBV2, the J call TRBJ2-7; D gene unclear. Germline V gives CDR1 SNHLY, CDR2 FYNNEI. The CDR3 is 10 residues long. With 6 bases removed from V and 7 bases from J, the gap between germline ends came to 7 bases. CDR3 protein: CASRLMEQYV. CDR3 nucleotides: TGTGCCAGCAGACTAATGGAGCAGTACGTC.

This chain connects TRBV28 to TRBJ2-5, with a possible D match to TRBD2 (6 bases). This CDR3 region has 14 residues. V was cut by 5 bases and J by 4 bases, with 14 bases left in between. The germline CDR1 and CDR2 sequences are MDHEN and SYDVKM. The CDR3 reads CASSMTSVVETQYF. CDR3 sequence (DNA): TGTGCCAGCAGTATGACTAGTGTGGTAGAGACCCAGTACTTC.

This CDR3 reads CASSSYRFSTDTQYF. The CDR3 DNA reads as TGTGCCAGCAGTTCTTACAGGTTTAGCACAGATACGCAGTATTTT. The chain recombines TRBV27 with TRBJ2-3, with TRBD1 as a possible D gene (5 bases). V dropped 4 bases and J dropped 0 bases, with 11 bases sitting between them. Germline CDR1 reads MNHEY; CDR2 reads SMNVEV (reference sequence). CDR3 length: 15 amino acids.

The chain employs TRBV11-3 and TRBJ1-1; 8 bases map to TRBD1. The trim removed 5 bases at V and 3 bases at J, leaving 2 bases unmatched. This CDR3 has 13 residues. Germline values: CDR1 SGHNT, CDR2 YENEEA. The CDR3 spells CASSPQGDTEAFF. The CDR3 DNA is TGTGCCAGCAGCCCACAGGGGGACACTGAAGCTTTCTTT. The entire variable domain, with the rest obtained from reference TRBV11-3 and TRBJ1-1, is as follows: EAGVVQSPRYKIIEKKQPVAFWCNPISGHNTLYWYLQNLGQGPELLIRYENEEAVDDSQLPKDRFSAERLKGVDSTLKIQPAELGDSAVYLCASSPQGDTEAFFGQGTRLTVV.

This clone was seen a few times. The chain recombines TRBV27 with TRBJ1-2; TRBD1 is a possible D gene (6 bases). From germline, CDR1 is MNHEY and CDR2 SMNVEV (reference sequence). Trimming took off 1 base at V and 4 bases at J, with 13 bases between the two ends. CDR3 length: 15 residues. This CDR3 is CASSLLRGAGYGYTF. CDR3 nucleotides: TGTGCCAGCAGTTTATTGCGGGGGGCGGGCTATGGCTACACCTTC.

The chain joins TRBV9 to TRBJ1-5; TRBD1 agrees at 7 bases. This CDR3 region has 15 residues. The V and J ends lost 0 bases and 5 bases, in that order; junction bases with no gene match: 5. Germline CDR1 is SGDLS and CDR2 is YYNGEE. In nucleotides, the CDR3 is TGTGCCAGCAGCGTAGACGGCAGGGGGGATCAGCCCCAGCATTTT. Protein product: CASSVDGRGDQPQHF.

This clone occurred a few times. The chain uses TRBV7-9 and TRBJ2-3; TRBD2 aligns across 7 bases. Unmatched junction bases numbered 9, after V lost 4 bases and J lost 2 bases. Germline-derived CDR1 and CDR2 are SEHNR and FQNEAQ (reference sequence). This CDR3 has 16 residues. CDR3 nucleotides: TGTGCCAGCAGCTCCACCGGGAGGCACATCACAGATACGCAGTATTTT. Residues: CASSSTGRHITDTQYF. The complete variable domain, with remaining parts taken from reference TRBV7-9 and TRBJ2-3, reads DTGVSQNPRHKITKRGQNVTFRCDPISEHNRLYWYRQTLGQGPEFLTYFQNEAQLEKSRLLSDRFSAERPKGSFSTLEIQRTEQGDSAMYLCASSSTGRHITDTQYFGPGTRLTVL.

V usage is TRBV10-3 and J usage is TRBJ1-2, with 8 bases identical to TRBD1. V dropped 6 bases and J dropped 8; count of bases not matched to a gene: 14. Germline values: CDR1 ENHRY, CDR2 SYGVKD. The CDR3 is 15 residues long. The CDR3 is CAIRGTQGQATGYTF. CDR3 sequence (DNA): TGTGCCATCAGAGGTACACAGGGACAGGCGACGGGCTACACCTTC.

This clone has a handful of counts. V usage is TRBV2 and J usage is TRBJ1-1; TRBD1 is a possible D gene (6 bases). V lost 2 bases, J lost 3 bases, and 13 bases lay in between. This CDR3 comprises 15 residues. CDR1 and CDR2 from the germline V gene are SNHLY and FYNNEI. CDR3 in amino acids: CASSETGPLHTEAFF. CDR3 nucleotide sequence: TGTGCCAGCAGTGAAACAGGGCCACTCCACACTGAAGCTTTCTTT.

The chain uses TRBV28 and TRBJ2-1, with a tentative D call TRBD2 (6 bases). The CDR3 covers 14 residues. Germline V lookup: CDR1 MDHEN, CDR2 SYDVKM. Trimming removed 3 bases at V and 5 bases at J, with 11 bases between. CDR3 sequence (DNA): TGTGCCAGCAGTTTGCGGGGCCGCCACAATGAGCAGTTCTTC. This encodes CASSLRGRHNEQFF.

The J gene is TRBJ2-6, the V gene TRBV7-2; possible D gene TRBD2, 5 bases. Germline loops: CDR1 SGHTA, CDR2 FQGNSA. The CDR3 is made up of 15 amino acids. V lost 2 bases and J 0 bases, leaving 5 bases between the germline ends. CDR3 coding DNA: TGTGCCAGCAGCTTACGGGACTCTGGGGCCAACGTCCTGACTTTC. Its protein product is CASSLRDSGANVLTF.

The chain uses TRBV18 and TRBJ2-7, with D possibly matching TRBD1 (6 bases). From germline, CDR1 is KGHSH and CDR2 LQKENI. This CDR3 spans 14 amino acids. V gave up 0 bases and J gave up 6 bases, with 12 bases separating them. This CDR3 reads CASSPPGQLGEQYF. CDR3 nucleotide sequence: TGTGCCAGCTCACCACCGGGACAACTGGGCGAGCAGTACTTC.